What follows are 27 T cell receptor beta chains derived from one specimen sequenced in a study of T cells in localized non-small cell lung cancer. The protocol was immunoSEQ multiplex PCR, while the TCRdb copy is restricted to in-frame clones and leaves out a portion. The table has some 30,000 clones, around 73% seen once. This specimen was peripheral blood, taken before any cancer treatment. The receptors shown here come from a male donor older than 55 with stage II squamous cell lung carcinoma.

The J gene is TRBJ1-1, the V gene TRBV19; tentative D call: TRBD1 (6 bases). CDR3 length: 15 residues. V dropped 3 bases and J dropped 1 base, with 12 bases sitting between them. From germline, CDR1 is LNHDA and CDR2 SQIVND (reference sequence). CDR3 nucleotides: TGTGCCAGTAGTATCTCGGACAGTCAGAACACTGAAGCTTTCTTT. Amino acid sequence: CASSISDSQNTEAFF.

DNA of the CDR3: TGTGCCAGCAGGCTAGCGGGAGCTTATGAGCAGTTCTTC. Encoded protein: CASRLAGAYEQFF. The chain employs TRBV6-5 and TRBJ2-1; 10 bases are shared with TRBD2. The CDR3 runs 13 residues. Germline trimming cut 6 bases from V and 8 bases from J; bases unmatched to any gene: 4. Germline CDR1 MNHEY, CDR2 SVGAGI.

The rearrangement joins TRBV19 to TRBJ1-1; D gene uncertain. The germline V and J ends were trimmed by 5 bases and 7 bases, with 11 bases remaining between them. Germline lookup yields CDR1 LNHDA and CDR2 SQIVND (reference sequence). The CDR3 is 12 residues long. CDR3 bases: TGTGCCAGTAGTCCTTCATGGAGTGAAGCTTTCTTT. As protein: CASSPSWSEAFF.

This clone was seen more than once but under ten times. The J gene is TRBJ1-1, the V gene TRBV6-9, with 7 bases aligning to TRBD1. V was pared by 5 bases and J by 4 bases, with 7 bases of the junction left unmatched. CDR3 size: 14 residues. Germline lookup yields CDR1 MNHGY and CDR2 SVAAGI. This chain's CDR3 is CASSEVGGRTEAFF. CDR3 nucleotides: TGTGCCAGCAGTGAAGTAGGGGGCCGCACTGAAGCTTTCTTT.

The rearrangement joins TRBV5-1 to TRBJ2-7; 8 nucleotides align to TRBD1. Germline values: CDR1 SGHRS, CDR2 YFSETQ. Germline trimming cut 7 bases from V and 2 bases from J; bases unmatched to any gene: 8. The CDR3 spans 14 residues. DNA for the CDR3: TGCGCCAGCGCTGACTCAGGGGGCGCCTACGAGCAGTACTTC. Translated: CASADSGGAYEQYF. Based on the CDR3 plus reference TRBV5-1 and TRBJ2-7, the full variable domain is KAGVTQTPRYLIKTRGQQVTLSCSPISGHRSVSWYQQTPGQGLQFLFEYFSETQRNKGNFPGRFSGRQFSNSRSEMNVSTLELGDSALYLCASADSGGAYEQYFGPGTRLTVT.

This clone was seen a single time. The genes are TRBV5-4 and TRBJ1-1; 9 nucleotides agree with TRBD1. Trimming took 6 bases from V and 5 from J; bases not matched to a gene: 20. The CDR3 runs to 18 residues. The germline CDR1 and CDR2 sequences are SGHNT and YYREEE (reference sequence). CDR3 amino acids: CASTQRGVPGTGRTEAFF. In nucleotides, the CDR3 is TGTGCCAGCACTCAACGGGGCGTCCCCGGGACAGGGAGAACTGAAGCTTTCTTT. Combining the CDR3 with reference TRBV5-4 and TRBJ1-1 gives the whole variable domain ETGVTQSPTHLIKTRGQQVTLRCSSQSGHNTVSWYQQALGQGPQFIFQYYREEENGRGNFPPRFSGLQFPNYSSELNVNALELDDSALYLCASTQRGVPGTGRTEAFFGQGTRLTVV.

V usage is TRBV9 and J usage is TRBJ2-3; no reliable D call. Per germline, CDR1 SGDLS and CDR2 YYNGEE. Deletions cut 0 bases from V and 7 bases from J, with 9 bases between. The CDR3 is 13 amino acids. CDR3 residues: CASSVANGHTQYF. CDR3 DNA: TGTGCCAGCAGCGTAGCTAACGGTCATACGCAGTATTTT. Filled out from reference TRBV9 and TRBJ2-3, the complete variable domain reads DSGVTQTPKHLITATGQRVTLRCSPRSGDLSVYWYQQSLDQGLQFLIQYYNGEERAKGNILERFSAQQFPDLHSELNLSSLELGDSALYFCASSVANGHTQYFGPGTRLTVL.

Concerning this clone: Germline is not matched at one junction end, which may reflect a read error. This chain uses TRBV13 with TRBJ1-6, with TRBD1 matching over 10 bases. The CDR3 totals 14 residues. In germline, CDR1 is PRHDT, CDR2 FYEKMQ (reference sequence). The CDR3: CASSVGQGVQPLHF. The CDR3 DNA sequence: TGTGCCAGCAGCGTAGGACAGGGGGTCCAGCCCCTCCACTTT.

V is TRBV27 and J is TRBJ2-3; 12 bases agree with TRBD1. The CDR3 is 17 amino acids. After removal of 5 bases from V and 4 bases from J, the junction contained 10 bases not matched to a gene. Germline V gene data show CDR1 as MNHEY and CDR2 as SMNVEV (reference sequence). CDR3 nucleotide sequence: TGTGCCAGCAGTGAACTTCACGGGACAGGGGGCGCAGATACGCAGTATTTT. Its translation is CASSELHGTGGADTQYF.

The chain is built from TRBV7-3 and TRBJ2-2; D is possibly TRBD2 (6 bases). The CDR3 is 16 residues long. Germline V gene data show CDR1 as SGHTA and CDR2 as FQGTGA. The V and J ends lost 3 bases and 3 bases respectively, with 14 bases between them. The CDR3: CASSLGLNRDTGELFF. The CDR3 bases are TGTGCCAGCAGCTTGGGACTTAATAGGGACACCGGGGAGCTGTTTTTT. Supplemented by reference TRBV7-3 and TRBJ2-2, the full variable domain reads GAGVSQTPSNKVTEKGKYVELRCDPISGHTALYWYRQSLGQGPEFLIYFQGTGAADDSGLPNDRFFAVRPEGSVSTLKIQRTERGDSAVYLCASSLGLNRDTGELFFGEGSRLTVL.

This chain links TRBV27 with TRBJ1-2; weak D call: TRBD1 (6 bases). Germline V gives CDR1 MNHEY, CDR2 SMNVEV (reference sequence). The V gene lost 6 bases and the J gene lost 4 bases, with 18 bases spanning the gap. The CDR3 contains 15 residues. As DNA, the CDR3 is TGTGCCAGCAGACGAAGCGGGGGGGCGGGCTATGGCTACACCTTC. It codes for CASRRSGGAGYGYTF.

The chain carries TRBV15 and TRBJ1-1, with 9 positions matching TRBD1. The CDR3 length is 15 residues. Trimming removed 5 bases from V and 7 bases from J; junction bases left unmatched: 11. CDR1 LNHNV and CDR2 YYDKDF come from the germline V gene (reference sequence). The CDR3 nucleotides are TGTGCCACCAGCTCCCGGGACAGGGATGACAATGAAGCTTTCTTT. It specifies CATSSRDRDDNEAFF.

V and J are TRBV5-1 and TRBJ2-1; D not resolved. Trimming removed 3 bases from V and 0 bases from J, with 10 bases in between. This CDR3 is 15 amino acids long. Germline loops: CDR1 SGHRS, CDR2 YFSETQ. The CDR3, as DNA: TGCGCCAGCAGCTCAGCTAAGAGCTCCTACAATGAGCAGTTCTTC. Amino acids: CASSSAKSSYNEQFF.

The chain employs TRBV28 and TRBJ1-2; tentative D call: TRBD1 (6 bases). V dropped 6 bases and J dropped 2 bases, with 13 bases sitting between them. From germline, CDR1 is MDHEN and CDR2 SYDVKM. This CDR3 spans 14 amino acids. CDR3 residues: CASRGAGTNYGYTF. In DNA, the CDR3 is TGTGCCAGCAGGGGGGCTGGTACGAACTATGGCTACACCTTC.

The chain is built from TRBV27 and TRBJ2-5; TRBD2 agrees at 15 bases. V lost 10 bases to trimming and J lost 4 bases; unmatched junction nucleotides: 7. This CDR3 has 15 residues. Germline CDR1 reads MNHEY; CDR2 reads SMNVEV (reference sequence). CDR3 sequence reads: CATLGLAGGGETQYF. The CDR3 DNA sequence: TGTGCCACTTTGGGACTAGCGGGAGGTGGAGAGACCCAGTACTTC.

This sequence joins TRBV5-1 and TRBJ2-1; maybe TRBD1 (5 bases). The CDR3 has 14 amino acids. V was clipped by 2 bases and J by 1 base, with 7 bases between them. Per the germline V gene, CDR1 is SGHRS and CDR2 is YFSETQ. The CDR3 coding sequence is TGCGCCAGCAGCTTCAGGGAATCCTACAATGAGCAGTTCTTC. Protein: CASSFRESYNEQFF. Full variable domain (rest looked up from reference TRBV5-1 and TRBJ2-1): KAGVTQTPRYLIKTRGQQVTLSCSPISGHRSVSWYQQTPGQGLQFLFEYFSETQRNKGNFPGRFSGRQFSNSRSEMNVSTLELGDSALYLCASSFRESYNEQFFGPGTRLTVL.

Written as DNA, the CDR3 is TGTGCCAGCATTCGACTAAGGACTGACACCGGGGAGCTGTTTTTT. Translation: CASIRLRTDTGELFF. The chain has TRBV2 and TRBJ2-2; TRBD2 is a possible D gene (5 bases). V was shortened by 7 bases and J by 3 bases, with 15 bases between the two germline ends. From germline, CDR1 is SNHLY and CDR2 FYNNEI. This CDR3 spans 15 amino acids.

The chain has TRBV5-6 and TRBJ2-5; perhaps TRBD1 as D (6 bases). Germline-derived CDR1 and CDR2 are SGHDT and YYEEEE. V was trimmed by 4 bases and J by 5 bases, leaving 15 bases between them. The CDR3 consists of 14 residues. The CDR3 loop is CASSPGVTMETQYF. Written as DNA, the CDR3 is TGTGCCAGCAGCCCAGGGGTCACAATGGAGACCCAGTACTTC.

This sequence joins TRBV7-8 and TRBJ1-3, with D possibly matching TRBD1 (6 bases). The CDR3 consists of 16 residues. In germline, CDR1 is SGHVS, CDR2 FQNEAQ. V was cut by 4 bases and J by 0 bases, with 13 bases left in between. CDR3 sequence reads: CASSSSDRNSGNTIYF. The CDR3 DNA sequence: TGTGCCAGCAGCTCCTCGGACAGAAACTCTGGAAACACCATATATTTT.

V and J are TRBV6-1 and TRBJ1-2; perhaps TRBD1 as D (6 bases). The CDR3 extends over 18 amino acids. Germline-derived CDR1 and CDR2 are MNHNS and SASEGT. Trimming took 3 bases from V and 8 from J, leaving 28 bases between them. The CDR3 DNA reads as TGTGCCAGCAGTGACCGTCCCCCCGCAGGAGGGTGGGGGCGAGGCTACACCTTC. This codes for CASSDRPPAGGWGRGYTF.

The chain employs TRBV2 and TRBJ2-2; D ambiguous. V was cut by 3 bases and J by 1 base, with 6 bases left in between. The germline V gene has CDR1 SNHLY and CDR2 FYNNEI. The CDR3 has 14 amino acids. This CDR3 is CASSEGMNTGELFF. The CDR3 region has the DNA TGTGCCAGCAGTGAGGGGATGAACACCGGGGAGCTGTTTTTT. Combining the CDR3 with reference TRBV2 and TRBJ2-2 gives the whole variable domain EPEVTQTPSHQVTQMGQEVILRCVPISNHLYFYWYRQILGQKVEFLVSFYNNEISEKSEIFDDQFSVERPDGSNFTLKIRSTKLEDSAMYFCASSEGMNTGELFFGEGSRLTVL.

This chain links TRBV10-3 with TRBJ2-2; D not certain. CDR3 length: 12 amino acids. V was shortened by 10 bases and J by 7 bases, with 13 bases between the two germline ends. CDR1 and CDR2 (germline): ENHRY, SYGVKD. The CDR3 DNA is TGTGCCACTGGAGAAATGGACGGGGAGCTGTTTTTT. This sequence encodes CATGEMDGELFF.

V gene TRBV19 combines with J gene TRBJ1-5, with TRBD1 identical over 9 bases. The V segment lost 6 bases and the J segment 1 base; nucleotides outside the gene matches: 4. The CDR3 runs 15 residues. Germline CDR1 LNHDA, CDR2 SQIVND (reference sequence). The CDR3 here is CASSWDRVSNQPQHF. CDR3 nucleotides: TGTGCCAGTAGCTGGGACAGGGTAAGCAATCAGCCCCAGCATTTT.

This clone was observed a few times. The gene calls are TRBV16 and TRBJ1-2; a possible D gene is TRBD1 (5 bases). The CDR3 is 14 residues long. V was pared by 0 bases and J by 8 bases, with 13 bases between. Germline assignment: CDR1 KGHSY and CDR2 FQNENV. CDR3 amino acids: CASSQSRGREGYTF. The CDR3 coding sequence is TGTGCCAGCAGCCAATCTAGGGGACGGGAAGGCTACACCTTC.

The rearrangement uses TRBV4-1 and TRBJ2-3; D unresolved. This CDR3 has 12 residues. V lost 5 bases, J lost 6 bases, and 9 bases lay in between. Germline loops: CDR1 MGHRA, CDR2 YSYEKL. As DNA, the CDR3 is TGCGCCAGCAGCGAGCGCGACGATACGCAGTATTTT. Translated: CASSERDDTQYF.

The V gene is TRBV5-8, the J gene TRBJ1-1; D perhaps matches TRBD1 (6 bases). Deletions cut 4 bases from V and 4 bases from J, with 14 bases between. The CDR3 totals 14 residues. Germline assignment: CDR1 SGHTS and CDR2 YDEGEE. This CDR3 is CASSPATGSTEAFF. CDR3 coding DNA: TGTGCCAGCAGCCCCGCTACAGGGAGCACTGAAGCTTTCTTT.

The DNA for the CDR3 is TGTGCCAGCAGCTTGGCCGCAGGGAAGAGAAATGAGCAGTTCTTC. It is translated as CASSLAAGKRNEQFF. The chain is built from TRBV5-5 and TRBJ2-1, with D perhaps matching TRBD1 (5 bases). V was cut by 0 bases and J by 7 bases, with 14 bases left in between. The CDR3 is made up of 15 amino acids. From germline, CDR1 is SGHKS and CDR2 YYEKEE (reference sequence).